Listed below are T cell receptor beta chains from one sample, sequenced in a study of blood T cell repertoires in COVID-19. Measured with immunoSEQ multiplex PCR; TCRdb has only the in-frame clones, and not every one. Of 70,000 to 95,000 clones detected, roughly 92% appear once; the ten largest clones hold roughly 6.4%. Sequenced: peripheral blood. All receptors come from a woman aged 55-69 years with active COVID-19. CDR3s include the opening cysteine and the closing phenylalanine or tryptophan. D genes are given only for firm matches. Expanded clones are given a class, and other clones once, few, many or no size at all.

>TRBV29-1|.|TRBD1|TRBJ1-1
TGCAGCGTCCGACAGGGCTTGAACACTGAAGCTTTCTTT
CSVRQGLNTEAFF
>TRBV12-3/TRBV12-4|.|.|TRBJ1-6
TGTGCCAGCAGTTTAACTAATAATTCACCCCTCCACTTT
CASSLTNNSPLHF
>TRBV28|.|TRBD2|TRBJ2-7
TGTGCCAGCAGTTTATCGGGCGGGAGCTACGAGCAGTACTTC
CASSLSGGSYEQYF
>TRBV10-3|.|TRBD1|TRBJ1-1
TGTGCCATCAGTGAGTCGGGATTACGGGACAGGGGGGGAACTGAAGCTTTCTTT
CAISESGLRDRGGTEAFF
>TRBV5-1|.|TRBD1|TRBJ1-2
TGCGCCAGCAGCTTGGCTGAGACAGGGGTCGGCTACACCTTC
CASSLAETGVGYTF
>TRBV5-5|.|.|TRBJ2-7
TGTGCCAGCAGCTCAACATCAGGGTTTTACGAGCAGTACTTC
CASSSTSGFYEQYF
>TRBV9|.|TRBD1|TRBJ1-1
TGTGCCAGCAGCCCTCGGAACCGCGACAGGGGAGTCCCGAGCACTGAAGCTTTCTTT
CASSPRNRDRGVPSTEAFF
>TRBV14|.|.|TRBJ1-1
TGTGCCAGCAGCCACGGACAGTTGAACACTGAAGCTTTCTTT
CASSHGQLNTEAFF
>TRBV11-3|.|.|TRBJ2-3
TGTGCCAGCAGCATCGGCGGGGCGAGCACAGATACGCAGTATTTT
CASSIGGASTDTQYF
>TRBV5-1|.|.|TRBJ1-6
TGCGCCAGCAGCGACCGCTCGGGGAATTCACCCCTCCACTTT
CASSDRSGNSPLHF
>TRBV11-2|.|TRBD1|TRBJ2-2
TGTGCCAGCAGCCGAGGGGGCAACACCGGGGAGCTGTTTTTT
CASSRGGNTGELFF
>TRBV9|.|TRBD2|TRBJ2-3
TGTGCCAGCAGCGTAGGGCTAGCGGGGGGCCTAGCCCCCACAGATACGCAGTATTTT
CASSVGLAGGLAPTDTQYF
>TRBV5-1|few|TRBD2|TRBJ2-1
TGCGCCAGCAGCTTTCTAGCGGGAGCGGGCGATGAGCAGTTCTTC
CASSFLAGAGDEQFF
>TRBV2|.|TRBD2|TRBJ2-1
TGTGCCAGCAGTACGGGCGGGGGGAAAAATGAGCAGTTCTTC
CASSTGGGKNEQFF
>TRBV28|.|TRBD1|TRBJ1-6
TGTGCCAGCAGCTCCTCCGACAGGGATTCTTCACCCCTCCACTTT
CASSSSDRDSSPLHF
>TRBV6-6|.|.|TRBJ2-1
TGTGCCAGCAGTAATAACCGGGGGAACAATGAGCAGTTCTTC
CASSNNRGNNEQFF
>TRBV7-6|.|TRBD1|TRBJ1-4
TGTGCCAGCAGCAAGGGGACAGCCGCAACTAATGAAAAACTGTTTTTT
CASSKGTAATNEKLFF
>TRBV5-8|.|.|TRBJ1-2
TGTGCCAGCAGCCACCCTTCCCGGGAGGGGGGGGGAGGTGGCTACACCTTC
CASSHPSREGGGGGYTF
>TRBV28|.|TRBD1|TRBJ1-2
TGTGCCAGCTCCCGGACAGGGGGGTATGGCTACACCTTC
CASSRTGGYGYTF
>TRBV6-5|.|TRBD2|TRBJ2-5
TGTGCCAGCAGTGACTCGCGGGGGAGCGCCCAGTACTTC
CASSDSRGSAQYF
>TRBV3-1/TRBV3-2|.|TRBD1|TRBJ1-2
TGTGCCAGCAGCCGGACAGGGAACTATGGCTACACCTTC
CASSRTGNYGYTF
>TRBV25-1|.|.|TRBJ2-7
TGTGCCAGCAGTGAATCAGGGGAGAAACGCGAGCAGTACTTC
CASSESGEKREQYF
>TRBV7-6|.|TRBD2|TRBJ2-3
TGTGCCAGCGGGGGACTAGCGGGACAACGAGGCACAGATACGCAGTATTTT
CASGGLAGQRGTDTQYF
>TRBV14|.|TRBD1|TRBJ1-2
TGTGCCAGCAGCCAAGACAGGGGGCGAGCCTATGGCTACACCTTC
CASSQDRGRAYGYTF
>TRBV19|.|TRBD2|TRBJ2-5
TGTGCCAGTAGTATAACGGGACTAGCGGGAGAGACCCAGTACTTC
CASSITGLAGETQYF
>TRBV19|.|TRBD2|TRBJ2-4
TGTGCCAGTAGTGTGTTTGGGGGGGAGGCCAAAAACATTCAGTACTTC
CASSVFGGEAKNIQYF
>TRBV9|.|.|TRBJ1-1
TGTGCCAGCAGCGTATTGGGGGGCACTGAAGCTTTCTTT
CASSVLGGTEAFF
>TRBV27|once|.|TRBJ2-3
TGTGCCAGCGGGCGAAGTCCTAGCACAGATACGCAGTATTTT
CASGRSPSTDTQYF
>TRBV2|.|.|TRBJ1-5
TGTGCCAGCAGTGAAGAGGGGGGGCAGCCCCAGCATTTT
CASSEEGGQPQHF
>TRBV12-5|.|.|TRBJ1-1
TGTGCTAGTGGTCCGACGTTTTTTGAGGGCCCCACTGAAGCTTTCTTT
CASGPTFFEGPTEAFF
>TRBV6-1|.|TRBD1|TRBJ1-5
TGTGCCAGCAGTGGTAGGGACAGGGGGCCCTTGCAGCCCCAGCATTTT
CASSGRDRGPLQPQHF
>TRBV7-2|.|.|TRBJ2-5
TGTGCCAGCAGCTTACGGAGGAATCAAGAGACCCAGTACTTC
CASSLRRNQETQYF
>TRBV27|once|TRBD1|TRBJ1-2
TGTGCCAGCAGTTTAAGGGGACAGGGCAACTATGGCTACACCTTC
CASSLRGQGNYGYTF
>TRBV19|.|TRBD1|TRBJ1-2
TGTGCCAGTAGTGAGGGGACAGGGGCGAACTATGGCTACACCTTC
CASSEGTGANYGYTF
>TRBV19|.|.|TRBJ1-2
TGTGCCAGTAGTATGGACAGCCTTAACTATGGCTACACCTTC
CASSMDSLNYGYTF
>TRBV2|once|.|TRBJ1-1
TGTGCCAGCAGTGAAAGGGGGGGAGGTACTGAAGCTTTCTTT
CASSERGGGTEAFF
>TRBV28|.|.|TRBJ1-4
TGTGCCAGCAGTTTATACGGGGGGAATGAAAAACTGTTTTTT
CASSLYGGNEKLFF
>TRBV30|.|.|TRBJ1-5
TGTGCCTGGAGTGGGCAGGGAAATCAGCCCCAGCATTTT
CAWSGQGNQPQHF
>TRBV6-5|.|.|TRBJ2-5
TGTGCCAGCATCTATTTCGAGACCCAGTACTTC
CASIYFETQYF
>TRBV7-2|.|.|TRBJ1-4
TGTGCCAGCAGCTTCGGTGCAACTAATGAAAAACTGTTTTTT
CASSFGATNEKLFF
>TRBV28|.|TRBD1|TRBJ1-2
TGTGCCAGCAGTTTAAAGGGGGCCGTGGGTGGCTACACCTTC
CASSLKGAVGGYTF
>TRBV29-1|.|.|TRBJ1-2
TGCAGCGTCGGACCCAGGGAACATGGCTACACCTTC
CSVGPREHGYTF
>TRBV29-1|once|.|TRBJ2-4
TGCAGCGTTGAATACGCGGCTTTCAAAAACATTCAGTACTTC
CSVEYAAFKNIQYF
>TRBV28|.|.|TRBJ1-5
TGTGCCAGCAGTTTTCGTGAAGCACGTGGGCCCCAGCATTTT
CASSFREARGPQHF
>TRBV4-1|.|.|TRBJ1-1
TGCGCCAGCAGCCAAGAACAGGTTGGGAGGATCGAAGCTTTCTTT
CASSQEQVGRIEAFF
>TRBV6-5|once|TRBD1|TRBJ1-2
TGTGCCAGCAGCCCGGGACAGCCCTCCTATGGCTACACCTTC
CASSPGQPSYGYTF
>TRBV7-2|once|TRBD2|TRBJ2-2
TGTGCCAGCAGCTTAGTTGTAGCGGGGGCCGGCGGGGAGCTGTTTTTT
CASSLVVAGAGGELFF
>TRBV7-2|.|TRBD1|TRBJ2-3
TGTGCCAGCAGCTTACGGGACAGCCGCACAGATACGCAGTATTTT
CASSLRDSRTDTQYF
>TRBV28|.|TRBD2|TRBJ2-3
TGTGCCAGCAGAACAAAGCGGGGGGGTACCACAGATACGCAGTATTTT
CASRTKRGGTTDTQYF